Following are 15 T cell receptor beta chains from one sample sequenced in a study of spatial heterogeneity in lung cancer. Specified time point: sample taken at primary tumor resection. In each case, whole RNA from tumor, nontumor lung or frozen PBMC was sequenced unsorted. TCRdb re-analysed the 5' RACE reads in MiXCR, keeping a single row per CDR3 protein. The data contain approximately 47,000 distinct CDR3 sequences, roughly 7.6% of them singletons. Sequenced here: PBMCs, sampled at surgery. These receptors all come from a female donor with early-stage non-small cell lung cancer.

This clonotype was observed a few times. The CDR3 nucleotides read TGCAGTGCTGACAACGACAGAACTAACTATGGCTACACCTTC. Its translation is CSADNDRTNYGYTF. The J gene is TRBJ1-2, the V gene TRBV20-1; D may be TRBD1 (5 bases). Germline lookup yields CDR1 DFQATT and CDR2 SNEGSKA (reference sequence). The CDR3 covers 14 residues. Trimming pared 5 bases from V and 0 bases from J, leaving 13 bases between.

This clonotype came up a few times. The chain couples TRBV6-5 to TRBJ2-5, with D perhaps TRBD1 (7 bases). Between the trimmed V and J ends, which lost 5 bases and 4 bases, there was a span of 23 bases. Germline CDR1 and CDR2: MNHEY and SVGAGI. The CDR3 totals 17 residues. The CDR3 sequence is CASSGHLKTQGGETQYF. Here the CDR3 DNA reads TGTGCCAGCAGTGGGCACCTAAAAACGCAGGGGGGAGAGACCCAGTACTTC.

This clonotype was seen a handful of times. This chain links TRBV29-1 with TRBJ1-2; maybe TRBD1 (5 bases). Deletions cut 3 bases from V and 6 bases from J, with 29 bases between. Germline CDR1 and CDR2: SQVTM and ANQGSEA. The CDR3 consists of 18 residues. CDR3 region: CSVEGVGLGPSRRNGYTF. The CDR3 DNA is TGCAGCGTTGAGGGGGTGGGGTTGGGACCATCACGACGAAATGGCTACACCTTC.

This chain joins TRBV3-1 and TRBJ1-2, with D perhaps matching TRBD1 (5 bases). Germline CDR1 and CDR2: LGHDT and YNNKEL (reference sequence). V gave up 2 bases and J gave up 6 bases, with 13 bases separating them. The CDR3 consists of 14 residues. For the CDR3, the DNA is TGTGCCAGCAGCCAACGGGGGGTATGGCATGGCTACACCTTC. The encoded protein is CASSQRGVWHGYTF.

The chain carries TRBV11-1 and TRBJ2-3, with D possibly being TRBD1 (6 bases). V was pared by 8 bases and J by 6 bases, with 18 bases between. The CDR3 length is 14 residues. Germline lookup yields CDR1 SGHAT and CDR2 FQDESV (reference sequence). CDR3 residues: CASDSTGSGDTQYF. The CDR3 nucleotides read TGTGCCAGCGACAGTACAGGGTCTGGGGATACGCAGTATTTT. Complete variable domain (other parts from reference TRBV11-1 and TRBJ2-3): EAEVAQSPRYKITEKSQAVAFWCDPISGHATLYWYRQILGQGPELLVQFQDESVVDDSQLPKDRFSAERLKGVDSTLKIQPAELGDSAMYLCASDSTGSGDTQYFGPGTRLTVL.

This clonotype occurred a few times. The J gene is TRBJ2-2, the V gene TRBV27; tentative D call: TRBD2 (5 bases). The germline V and J ends were trimmed by 4 bases and 1 base, with 13 bases remaining between them. The CDR3 has 16 amino acids. CDR1 and CDR2 from the germline V gene are MNHEY and SMNVEV (reference sequence). The CDR3 region has the DNA TGTGCCAGCAGTTCTACGGGGTTTGTGAACACCGGGGAGCTGTTTTTT. Protein sequence: CASSSTGFVNTGELFF.

This clonotype showed up many times. The chain is built from TRBV7-8 and TRBJ1-2; no firm D call. The CDR3 runs to 14 residues. The V and J ends lost 0 bases and 2 bases respectively, with 7 bases between them. Germline CDR1 and CDR2: SGHVS and FQNEAQ. This CDR3 is CASSLAHKNYGYTF. For the CDR3, the DNA is TGTGCCAGCAGCTTAGCGCACAAAAACTATGGCTACACCTTC.

This clonotype was seen at least ten times. The chain employs TRBV12-3 or TRBV12-4 and TRBJ2-2; tentative D call: TRBD1 (6 bases). The V end was cut by 6 bases, the J end by 5 bases, with 19 bases between. The CDR3 extends over 16 amino acids. The CDR3 loop reads CASRSIGQTRTGELFF. CDR3 in DNA: TGTGCCAGCAGATCAATCGGACAGACTCGGACCGGGGAGCTGTTTTTT.

The chain uses TRBV7-2 and TRBJ2-5, with 10 bases matching TRBD2. There are 21 residues in the CDR3. V was pared by 0 bases and J by 1 base, with 17 bases of the junction left unmatched. Per germline, CDR1 SGHTA and CDR2 FQGNSA. The DNA for the CDR3 is TGTGCCAGCAGCTTAGCGCTTCGGTGGGGAGCCCCTAGCGGGGGCCAAGAGACCCAGTACTTC. Its protein product is CASSLALRWGAPSGGQETQYF.

This clonotype was detected only a few times. The gene calls are TRBV29-1 and TRBJ1-5; D not resolved. The CDR3 spans 14 residues. Germline values: CDR1 SQVTM, CDR2 ANQGSEA. V was clipped by 6 bases and J by 4 bases, with 16 bases between them. Here the CDR3 DNA reads TGCAGCGTGGCTGGGGATCGAGATAATCAGCCCCAGCATTTT. It is translated as CSVAGDRDNQPQHF. The whole variable domain, filled in from reference TRBV29-1 and TRBJ1-5, reads SAVISQKPSRDICQRGTSLTIQCQVDSQVTMMFWYRQQPGQSLTLIATANQGSEATYESGFVIDKFPISRPNLTFSTLTVSNMSPEDSSIYLCSVAGDRDNQPQHFGDGTRLSIL.

The chain joins TRBV7-2 to TRBJ2-5, with 12 bases fitting TRBD1. Per germline, CDR1 SGHTA and CDR2 FQGNSA. This CDR3 is 15 amino acids long. V lost 6 bases to trimming and J lost 5 bases; unmatched junction nucleotides: 7. The CDR3 coding sequence is TGTGCCAGCAGATTCCCGGGACAGGGGGCGGAGACCCAGTACTTC. This gives the protein CASRFPGQGAETQYF.

By its share, this clonotype is medium-sized. The CDR3 reads CASSLNGETQYF. CDR3 nucleotides: TGTGCCAGCAGCTTAAACGGAGAGACCCAGTACTTC. The rearrangement uses TRBV7-9 and TRBJ2-5, with unresolved D. This CDR3 has 12 amino acids. With 2 bases removed from V and 4 bases from J, the gap between germline ends came to 5 bases. Germline lookup yields CDR1 SEHNR and CDR2 FQNEAQ (reference sequence).

The chain links TRBV6-6 to TRBJ2-6, with TRBD1 matching over 9 bases. V shed 10 bases and J 0 bases; nucleotides not matched to a gene: 13. This CDR3 contains 18 residues. CDR1 is MNHNY, CDR2 SVGAGI, per germline (reference sequence). CDR3 in amino acids: CATHIKQGASSGANVLTF. Here the CDR3 DNA reads TGTGCCACCCATATCAAACAGGGGGCGAGCTCTGGGGCCAACGTCCTGACTTTC.

The table lists this clonotype with many counts. The chain joins TRBV20-1 to TRBJ2-2; TRBD1 agrees at 12 bases. The length of the CDR3 is 16 residues. Germline values: CDR1 DFQATT, CDR2 SNEGSKA (reference sequence). V shed 3 bases, J shed 7 bases, and the junction held 9 bases outside the gene matches. The CDR3 sequence is CSARARDRGLGGELFF. The CDR3 region has the DNA TGCAGTGCTAGGGCCCGGGACAGGGGGCTCGGCGGGGAGCTGTTTTTT.

In this sample, this clonotype turned up a few times. This sequence joins TRBV9 and TRBJ2-1, with 8 bases matching TRBD2. This CDR3 contains 15 residues. CDR1 SGDLS and CDR2 YYNGEE come from the germline V gene. After removal of 2 bases from V and 8 bases from J, the junction contained 9 bases not matched to a gene. The CDR3 bases are TGTGCCAGCAGCGTCGGGGGGGCCACACACCATGAGCAGTTCTTC. It codes for CASSVGGATHHEQFF. The whole variable domain, filled in from reference TRBV9 and TRBJ2-1, reads DSGVTQTPKHLITATGQRVTLRCSPRSGDLSVYWYQQSLDQGLQFLIQYYNGEERAKGNILERFSAQQFPDLHSELNLSSLELGDSALYFCASSVGGATHHEQFFGPGTRLTVL.